The clone carrying this T cell receptor beta chain was counted between two and nine times. MiXCR, run by TCRdb on the RT-PCR reads, gives a single entry per CDR3 protein. The sample comprises hundreds of thousands of distinct CDR3 sequences, 16% of which are singletons, and roughly 7.2% rests with the top ten. This sample is part of a study of patients and donors after allogeneic stem cell transplantation. CDR1 and CDR2 (germline): LNHNV, YYDKDF (reference sequence). Trimming left V 1 base short and J 0 bases short, with 9 bases between. CDR3 length: 15 residues. The sequencing sample was made of blood, either unsorted or a sorted T cell fraction (not recorded which). The V call is TRBV15, the J call TRBJ1-1; no definite D call. This clonotype was obtained from a human donor who was either an allogeneic HSCT recipient or a stem cell or donor lymphocyte infusion donor (not recorded which). It is not recorded whose cells these are; they may come from a transplant donor. The CDR3, as DNA: TGTGCCACCAGCAGAGCCGCGGCCATGAACACTGAAGCTTTCTTT. It specifies CATSRAAAMNTEAFF.